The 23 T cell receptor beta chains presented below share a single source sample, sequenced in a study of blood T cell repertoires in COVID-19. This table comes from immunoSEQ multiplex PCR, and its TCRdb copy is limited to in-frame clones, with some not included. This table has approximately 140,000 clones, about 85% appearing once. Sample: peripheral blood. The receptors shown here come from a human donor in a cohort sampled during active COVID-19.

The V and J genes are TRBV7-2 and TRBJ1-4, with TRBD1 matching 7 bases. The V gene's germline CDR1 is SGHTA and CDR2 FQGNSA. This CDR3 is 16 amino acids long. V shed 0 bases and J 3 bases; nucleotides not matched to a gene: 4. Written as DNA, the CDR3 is TGTGCCAGCAGCTTAGCTCCGGACAGGTCTAATGAAAAACTGTTTTTT. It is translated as CASSLAPDRSNEKLFF.

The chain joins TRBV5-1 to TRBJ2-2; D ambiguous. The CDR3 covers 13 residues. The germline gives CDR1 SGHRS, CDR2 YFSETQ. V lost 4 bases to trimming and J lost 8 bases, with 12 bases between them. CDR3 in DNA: TGCGCCAGCAGCCCAAACAGAGATGGGGAGCTGTTTTTT. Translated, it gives CASSPNRDGELFF.

CDR3 nucleotides: TGTGCCACCTTAAAGTCTCAGGGAAGCAATCAGCCCCAGCATTTT. Its protein is CATLKSQGSNQPQHF. V usage is TRBV28 and J usage is TRBJ1-5; possible D gene TRBD1, 5 bases. CDR3 length equals 15 residues. CDR1 and CDR2 from the germline V gene are MDHEN and SYDVKM. V lost 10 bases to trimming and J lost 1 base, with 17 bases between them. The full variable domain, rest sourced from reference TRBV28 and TRBJ1-5, is DVKVTQSSRYLVKRTGEKVFLECVQDMDHENMFWYRQDPGLGLRLIYFSYDVKMKEKGDIPEGYSVSREKKERFSLILESASTNQTSMYLCATLKSQGSNQPQHFGDGTRLSIL.

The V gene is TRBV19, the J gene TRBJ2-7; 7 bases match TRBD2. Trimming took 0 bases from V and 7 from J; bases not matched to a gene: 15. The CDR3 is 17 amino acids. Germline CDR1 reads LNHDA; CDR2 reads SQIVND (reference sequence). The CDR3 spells CASSIDLGRELTGEQYF. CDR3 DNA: TGTGCCAGTAGTATAGATCTAGGGCGGGAGTTAACGGGTGAGCAGTACTTC.

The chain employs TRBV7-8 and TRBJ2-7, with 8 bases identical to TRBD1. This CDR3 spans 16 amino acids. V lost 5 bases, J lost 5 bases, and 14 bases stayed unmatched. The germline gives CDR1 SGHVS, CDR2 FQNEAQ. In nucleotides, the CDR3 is TGTGCCAGCAGCCTCTACACCGGGACAGGTGCCCACGAGCAGTACTTC. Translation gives CASSLYTGTGAHEQYF.

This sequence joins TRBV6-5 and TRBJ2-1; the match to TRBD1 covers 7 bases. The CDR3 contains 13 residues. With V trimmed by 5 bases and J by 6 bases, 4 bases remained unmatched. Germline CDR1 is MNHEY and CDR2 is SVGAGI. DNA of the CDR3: TGTGCCAGCAGTCGACAGGGTGGCAATGAGCAGTTCTTC. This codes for CASSRQGGNEQFF.

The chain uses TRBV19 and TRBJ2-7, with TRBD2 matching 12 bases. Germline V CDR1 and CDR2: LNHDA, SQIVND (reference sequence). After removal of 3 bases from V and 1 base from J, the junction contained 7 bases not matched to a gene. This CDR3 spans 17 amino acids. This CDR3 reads CASSIGLAGGLSYEQYF. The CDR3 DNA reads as TGTGCCAGTAGTATTGGGCTAGCGGGAGGGCTTTCCTACGAGCAGTACTTC.

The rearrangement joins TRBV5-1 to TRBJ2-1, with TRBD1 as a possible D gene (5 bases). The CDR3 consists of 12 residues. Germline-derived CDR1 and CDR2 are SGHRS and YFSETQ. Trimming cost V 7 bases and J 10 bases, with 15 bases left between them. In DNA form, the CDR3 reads TGCGCCAGCTCTACAGGCTCAGTGGAGCAGTTCTTC. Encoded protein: CASSTGSVEQFF.

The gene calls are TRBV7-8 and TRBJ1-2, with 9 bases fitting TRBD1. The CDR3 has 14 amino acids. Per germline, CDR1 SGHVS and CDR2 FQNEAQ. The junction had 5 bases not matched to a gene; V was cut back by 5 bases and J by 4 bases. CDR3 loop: CASSPTGGAYGYTF. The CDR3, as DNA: TGTGCCAGCAGCCCAACAGGGGGCGCCTATGGCTACACCTTC.

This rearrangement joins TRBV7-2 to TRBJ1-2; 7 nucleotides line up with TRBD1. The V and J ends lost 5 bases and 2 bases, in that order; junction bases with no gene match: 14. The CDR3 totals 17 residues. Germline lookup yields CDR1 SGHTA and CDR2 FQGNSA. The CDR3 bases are TGTGCCAGCAGCCCGAGAGGGTCAGGGGGGTCGAACTATGGCTACACCTTC. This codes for CASSPRGSGGSNYGYTF.

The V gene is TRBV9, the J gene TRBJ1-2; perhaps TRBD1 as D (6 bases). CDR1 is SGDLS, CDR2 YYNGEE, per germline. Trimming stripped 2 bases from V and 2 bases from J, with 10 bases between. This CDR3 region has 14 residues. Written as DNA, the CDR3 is TGTGCCAGCAGCGTTCAGGGGACGAACTATGGCTACACCTTC. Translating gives CASSVQGTNYGYTF.

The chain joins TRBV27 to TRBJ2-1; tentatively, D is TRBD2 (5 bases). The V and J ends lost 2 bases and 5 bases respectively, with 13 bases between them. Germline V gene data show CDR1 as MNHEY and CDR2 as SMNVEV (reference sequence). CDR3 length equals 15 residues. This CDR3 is CASSLRRQRDNEQFF. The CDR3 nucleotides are TGTGCCAGCAGTTTACGGCGGCAGAGGGACAATGAGCAGTTCTTC.

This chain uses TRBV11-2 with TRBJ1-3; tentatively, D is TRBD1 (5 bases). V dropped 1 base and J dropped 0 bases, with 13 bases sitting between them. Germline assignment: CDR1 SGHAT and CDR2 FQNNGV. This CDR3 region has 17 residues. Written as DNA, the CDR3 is TGTGCCAGCAGCTTAGTACACAGGCTTGACTCTGGAAACACCATATATTTT. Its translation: CASSLVHRLDSGNTIYF.

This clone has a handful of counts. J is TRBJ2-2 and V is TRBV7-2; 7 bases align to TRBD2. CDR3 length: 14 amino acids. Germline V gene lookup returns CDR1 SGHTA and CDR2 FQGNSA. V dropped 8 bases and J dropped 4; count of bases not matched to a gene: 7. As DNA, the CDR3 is TGTGCCAGCCTCTTCTGGGGGGGCACCGGGGAGCTGTTTTTT. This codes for CASLFWGGTGELFF.

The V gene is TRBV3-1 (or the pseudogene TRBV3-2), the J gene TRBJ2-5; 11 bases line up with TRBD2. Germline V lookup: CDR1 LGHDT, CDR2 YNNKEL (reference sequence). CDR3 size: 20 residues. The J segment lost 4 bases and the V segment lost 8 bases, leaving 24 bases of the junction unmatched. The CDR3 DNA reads TGTGCCAGCCGACCAAGGGGTACTCTCTTTGGCGGGACTAGCGGAGAGACCCAGTACTTC. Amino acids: CASRPRGTLFGGTSGETQYF.

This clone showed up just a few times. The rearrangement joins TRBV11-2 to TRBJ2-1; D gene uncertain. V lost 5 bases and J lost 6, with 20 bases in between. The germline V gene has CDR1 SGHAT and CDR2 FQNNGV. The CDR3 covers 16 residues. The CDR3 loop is CASSPLVGLLGNEQFF. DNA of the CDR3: TGTGCCAGCAGCCCCCTAGTAGGCCTTTTGGGCAATGAGCAGTTCTTC.

CDR3 loop: CASSLGPAGITEAFF. The CDR3 DNA reads TGTGCCAGCAGCTTAGGCCCCGCAGGGATCACTGAAGCTTTCTTT. The V gene is TRBV7-8, the J gene TRBJ1-1, with D perhaps matching TRBD1 (5 bases). This CDR3 has 15 amino acids. Per germline, CDR1 SGHVS and CDR2 FQNEAQ. Deletions cut 1 base from V and 4 bases from J, with 13 bases between.

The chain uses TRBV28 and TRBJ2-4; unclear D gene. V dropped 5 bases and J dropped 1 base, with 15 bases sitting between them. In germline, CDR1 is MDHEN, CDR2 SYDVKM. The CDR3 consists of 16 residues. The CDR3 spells CASSENAEWAKNIQYF. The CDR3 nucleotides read TGTGCCAGCAGTGAAAATGCTGAGTGGGCCAAAAACATTCAGTACTTC.

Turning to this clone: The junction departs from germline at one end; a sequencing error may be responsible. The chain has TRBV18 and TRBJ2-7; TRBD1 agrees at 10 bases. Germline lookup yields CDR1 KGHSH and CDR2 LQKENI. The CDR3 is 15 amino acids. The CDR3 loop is CASSPTGGSSDEQYF. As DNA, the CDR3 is TGTGCCAGCTCACCGACAGGGGGCTCCTCCGACGAGCAGTACTTC.

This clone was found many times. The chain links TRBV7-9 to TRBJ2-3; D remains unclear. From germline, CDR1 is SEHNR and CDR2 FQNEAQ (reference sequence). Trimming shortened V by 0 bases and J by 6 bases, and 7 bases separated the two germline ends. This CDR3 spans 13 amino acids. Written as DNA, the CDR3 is TGTGCCAGCAGCTTAGCGAGAGGCGATACGCAGTATTTT. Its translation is CASSLARGDTQYF.

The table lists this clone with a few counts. The CDR3 sequence: CASSMRPQRATEAFF. The CDR3 coding sequence is TGTGCCAGTAGTATGAGGCCTCAAAGAGCCACTGAAGCTTTCTTT. The chain recombines TRBV19 with TRBJ1-1; D is ambiguous. The CDR3 runs to 15 residues. The germline V gene encodes CDR1 LNHDA and CDR2 SQIVND (reference sequence). The germline V and J ends were trimmed by 3 bases and 4 bases, with 15 bases remaining between them.

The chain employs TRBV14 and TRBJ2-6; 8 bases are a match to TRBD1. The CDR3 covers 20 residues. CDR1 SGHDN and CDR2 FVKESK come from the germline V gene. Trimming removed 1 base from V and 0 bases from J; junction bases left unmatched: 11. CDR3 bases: TGTGCCAGCAGCCAAGGGCTTGGGGGACAGGACCCCTCTGGGGCCAACGTCCTGACTTTC. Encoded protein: CASSQGLGGQDPSGANVLTF.

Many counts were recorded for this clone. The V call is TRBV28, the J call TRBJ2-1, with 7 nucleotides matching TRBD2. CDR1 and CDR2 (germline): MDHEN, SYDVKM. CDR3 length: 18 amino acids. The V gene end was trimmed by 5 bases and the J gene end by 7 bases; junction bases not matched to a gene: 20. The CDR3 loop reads CASSPTGTSARKRNEQFF. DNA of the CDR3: TGTGCCAGCAGTCCAACGGGAACTAGCGCCCGCAAACGGAATGAGCAGTTCTTC.